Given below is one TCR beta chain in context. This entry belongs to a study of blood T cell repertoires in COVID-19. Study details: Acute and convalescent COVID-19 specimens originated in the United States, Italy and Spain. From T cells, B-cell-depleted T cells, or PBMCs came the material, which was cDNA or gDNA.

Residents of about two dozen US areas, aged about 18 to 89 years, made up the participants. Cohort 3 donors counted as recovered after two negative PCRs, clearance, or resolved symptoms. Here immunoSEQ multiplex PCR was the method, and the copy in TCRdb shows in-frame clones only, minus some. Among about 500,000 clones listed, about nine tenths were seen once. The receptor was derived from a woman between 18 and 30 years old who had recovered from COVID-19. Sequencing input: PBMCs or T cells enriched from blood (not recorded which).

The CDR3 spells CARSLTGKNYGYTF. CDR3 in DNA: TGTGCCAGAAGCTTGACAGGGAAGAACTATGGCTACACCTTC. J is TRBJ1-2 and V is TRBV5-3; maybe TRBD1 (6 bases). TRBV5-3 counts as an open reading frame of uncertain function. Deletions cut 1 base from V and 2 bases from J, with 9 bases between. This CDR3 is built from 14 residues.